This TCR beta chain was retrieved from a study of T cell changes during pregnancy in multiple sclerosis. The germline V gene encodes CDR1 SGHVS and CDR2 FNYEAQ. The CDR3 spans 16 residues. With 5 bases removed from V and 2 bases from J, the gap between germline ends came to 19 bases. Sequencing was performed with immunoSEQ multiplex PCR; in TCRdb, only in-frame clones are kept and a portion is missing. The sample carries about 61,000 clones, roughly 93% recorded once. The chain combines TRBV7-6 with TRBJ2-7; D is perhaps TRBD1 (6 bases). The receptor was derived from a female donor with multiple sclerosis, enrolled in a pregnancy study. Sequenced material: CD8+ T cells from peripheral blood mononuclear cells, taken in the third trimester of pregnancy. CDR3 coding DNA: TGTGCCAGCAGCCCAGGGGCGGGTCTAGGACCCTACGAGCAGTACTTC. It specifies CASSPGAGLGPYEQYF.